This note documents a single T cell receptor (beta chain) sequence. Sorted-subset replicate PCRs used about 0.2 ug DNA, about 30,000 T cell genomes. TCRdb keeps only in-frame clones here, not all; method: immunoSEQ multiplex PCR. Of approximately 2,000,000 clones in the sample, about 94% were seen once. The entry originates in a study of shared clonotypes between healthy human individuals. CD45RO-negative, CCR7-selected cells formed the naive CD8 fraction, which excluded terminally differentiated effector memory CD45RA+ cells. The CDR3 loop spans 13 amino acids. CDR1 is MRHNA and CDR2 is SNTAGT in the germline V gene. The V end lost 2 bases, the J end lost 5 bases, and 8 bases lay between the germline ends.

The gene calls are TRBV6-4 and TRBJ2-3, with D possibly matching TRBD1 (6 bases). The specimen was naive CD8+ T cells from PBMCs. This TCR came from a man in his late teens or twenties in good health. Some clones in this sample may be carry-over from other donors' samples. The CDR3 coding sequence is TGTGCCAGCAGTGACCGGGACATAGATACGCAGTATTTT. As protein: CASSDRDIDTQYF.